A selection of T cell receptor beta chains follows, all from one sample in a study of blood T cell repertoires in COVID-19. Using immunoSEQ multiplex PCR, the repertoire was profiled, and TCRdb retains in-frame clones only, with some absent. The sample carries fewer than 150,000 clones, about 80% recorded once. Sequencing was done on a sample of PBMCs or T cells enriched from blood (not recorded which). These receptors came from a woman between 18 and 29 years old who had been exposed to COVID-19. Both conserved end residues are part of each CDR3. A D gene is named only where the DNA matches it firmly. Clone sizes are given selectively: once, few, many, or a class where the clone is expanded.

D gene	clone size	V gene	J gene	CDR3 protein	CDR3 DNA
NA	NA	TRBV7-2	TRBJ1-1	CASSLPDTNEAFF	TGTGCCAGCAGCTTACCGGACACCAATGAAGCTTTCTTT
NA	few	TRBV2	TRBJ1-2	CASRADFNYGYTF	TGTGCCAGCAGAGCGGATTTTAACTATGGCTACACCTTC
NA	NA	TRBV19	TRBJ2-7	CASSMTGDGSYEQYF	TGTGCCAGTAGTATGACGGGGGATGGTTCGTACGAGCAGTACTTC
NA	NA	TRBV6-2/TRBV6-3	TRBJ2-7	CASSRDGSLSDEQYF	TGTGCCAGCAGTAGAGACGGGTCCCTTAGCGACGAGCAGTACTTC
TRBD2	NA	TRBV5-1	TRBJ2-1	CASSLGLAGSFRDNEQFF	TGCGCCAGCAGCTTGGGGCTAGCGGGCTCATTCCGGGACAATGAGCAGTTCTTC
TRBD2	NA	TRBV11-3	TRBJ2-5	CASSLQGLAGETQYF	TGTGCCAGCAGCTTACAGGGACTAGCTGGTGAGACCCAGTACTTC
TRBD2	NA	TRBV11-3	TRBJ2-1	CASSGRGNEQFF	TGTGCCAGCAGCGGGAGGGGTAATGAGCAGTTCTTC
TRBD1	NA	TRBV5-4	TRBJ1-1	CASSYDGTGSGAEAFF	TGTGCCAGCAGCTACGACGGGACAGGGTCTGGGGCTGAAGCTTTCTTT
NA	NA	TRBV15	TRBJ2-1	CATSRDDGQGQFF	TGTGCCACCAGCAGAGACGATGGTCAGGGGCAGTTCTTC
TRBD1	NA	TRBV12-3/TRBV12-4	TRBJ1-5	CASRGQGQPQHF	TGTGCCAGCAGGGGACAGGGTCAGCCCCAGCATTTT
TRBD2	NA	TRBV3-1/TRBV3-2	TRBJ2-5	CASSQDTTGTSVGTQYF	TGTGCCAGCAGCCAAGATACGACCGGGACTAGCGTCGGGACCCAGTACTTC
TRBD1	NA	TRBV6-5	TRBJ2-7	CASRLQGQTSLYF	TGTGCCAGCAGACTCCAGGGACAGACAAGCCTGTACTTC
TRBD1	NA	TRBV4-1	TRBJ1-4	CASSQATTGGNEKLFF	TGCGCCAGCAGCCAAGCTACGACAGGGGGTAATGAAAAACTGTTTTTT
NA	NA	TRBV28	TRBJ1-5	CASGRQTSNQPQHF	TGTGCCAGCGGAAGACAGACGAGCAATCAGCCCCAGCATTTT
TRBD2	NA	TRBV4-2	TRBJ2-7	CASSQARTSDYPYEQYF	TGTGCCAGCAGCCAGGCCAGGACTAGCGACTACCCCTACGAGCAGTACTTC
TRBD2	NA	TRBV7-3	TRBJ2-7	CASSLTLAGDQYF	TGTGCCAGCAGCTTAACCCTAGCGGGAGACCAGTACTTC
NA	NA	TRBV10-2	TRBJ2-5	CASSPGSRETQYF	TGCGCCAGCAGTCCGGGGAGTCGGGAGACCCAGTACTTC
NA	NA	TRBV4-2	TRBJ2-1	CASSQAHDLQFF	TGTGCCAGCAGCCAAGCTCACGACTTGCAGTTCTTC
TRBD1	NA	TRBV10-3	TRBJ1-5	CAISTTGDQPQHF	TGTGCCATCAGTACGACAGGGGATCAGCCCCAGCATTTT
NA	NA	TRBV12-3/TRBV12-4	TRBJ2-3	CASSPFPTGTQYF	TGTGCCAGCAGTCCCTTTCCCACCGGTACGCAGTATTTT
NA	NA	TRBV25-1	TRBJ2-2	CASSDLFTGELFF	TGTGCCAGCAGTGATCTCTTCACCGGGGAGCTGTTTTTT
TRBD1	few	TRBV6-1	TRBJ1-5	CASSEPTGTGGSYSNQPQHF	TGTGCCAGCAGTGAACCAACCGGGACAGGGGGGTCTTATAGCAATCAGCCCCAGCATTTT
TRBD1	NA	TRBV3-1/TRBV3-2	TRBJ2-3	CASSQDSGGFTDTQYF	TGTGCCAGCAGCCAAGACTCAGGGGGTTTCACAGATACGCAGTATTTT